This T cell receptor beta chain appears in the sequencing data of a study of blood T cell repertoires in COVID-19. Enrollees, about 18 to 89 years old, lived in about two dozen US areas. Within 2 weeks of study entry, exposed participants had contacted a PCR-confirmed or clinician-diagnosed COVID-19 case. The CDR3 is made up of 14 amino acids. The junction had 6 bases not matched to a gene; V was cut back by 6 bases and J by 4 bases. Germline lookup yields CDR1 SNHLY and CDR2 FYNNEI. Assay used: immunoSEQ multiplex PCR; TCRdb lists only in-frame clones, some missing. Seen here are about 190,000 clones, about four fifths observed once, and the top ten hold about 3.2%.

This sequence was found in a young woman who had been exposed to COVID-19. This rearrangement joins TRBV2 to TRBJ1-1, with 9 bases lining up with TRBD1. The specimen was PBMCs or T cells enriched from blood (not recorded which). This chain's CDR3 is CASRRTGDSTEAFF. Here the CDR3 DNA reads TGTGCCAGCAGAAGGACAGGGGATAGCACTGAAGCTTTCTTT.